This TCR beta chain came from a study of CD8+ T cells in alopecia areata. cDNA prepared by RNA extraction and subsequent reverse transcription served as the template for sequencing. Sequencing was performed with immunoSEQ multiplex PCR; in TCRdb, only in-frame clones are kept and a portion is missing. Here the sample spans some 15,000 clones, roughly 60% being singletons. General study findings and limits: In patients, TCRs were shared less clearly than in mice, and HLA may possibly be involved. Lesional scalp exceeded normal scalp in clonality, especially in alopecia totalis/universalis.

As regards this clone: The antigen is not known.

Peripheral blood and lesional scalp punch biopsies were taken from alopecia areata patients. Per germline, CDR1 MNHEY and CDR2 SMNVEV (reference sequence). This CDR3 is built from 15 residues. The J segment lost 4 bases and the V segment lost 0 bases, leaving 3 bases of the junction unmatched. The V call is TRBV27, the J call TRBJ2-3; 8 bases agree with TRBD1. Sequenced: skin. This receptor was taken from a human donor with alopecia areata. The CDR3 coding sequence is TGTGCCAGCAGTTTATCGTCAGGGGGCGCAGATACGCAGTATTTT. The encoded protein is CASSLSSGGADTQYF.